A single sample is the source of the 11 T cell receptor beta chains below, sequenced in a study of identical twins. One entry per CDR3 protein, called by TCRdb with MiXCR from the 5' RACE reads. The sample has around 470,000 distinct CDR3 sequences; 14% are singletons. These data were also filed under a second study, of yellow fever vaccine responses in identical twins.

Source material: CD4+ T cells sorted from blood. These TCRs come from a woman between 18 and 30 years old in good health.

This clonotype has at least ten counts. This chain joins TRBV5-1 and TRBJ2-7; 12 bases map to TRBD1. V shed 3 bases and J 2 bases; nucleotides not matched to a gene: 3. The CDR3 is made up of 15 amino acids. The V gene's germline CDR1 is SGHRS and CDR2 YFSETQ. CDR3 sequence: CASSWGQGAAYEQYF. The CDR3 bases are TGCGCCAGCAGCTGGGGACAGGGGGCCGCCTACGAGCAGTACTTC.

This clonotype came up a few times. The chain joins TRBV7-3 to TRBJ2-1; 7 positions match TRBD1. This CDR3 is built from 13 residues. Germline CDR1 is SGHTA and CDR2 is FQGTGA. V trimming: 5 bases; J trimming: 12 bases; junction bases outside the gene matches: 10. The CDR3 is CASSQSLGDRQFF. The CDR3 coding sequence is TGTGCCAGCAGCCAAAGCCTGGGGGACAGGCAGTTCTTC.

V is TRBV20-1 and J is TRBJ2-4, with D uncertain. This CDR3 is 12 amino acids long. Germline CDR1 reads DFQATT; CDR2 reads SNEGSKA (reference sequence). V lost 2 bases to trimming and J lost 6 bases, with 8 bases between them. The CDR3, as DNA: TGCAGTGCTAGACCCTCCACAAACATTCAGTACTTC. Translated: CSARPSTNIQYF.

The genes are TRBV6-5 and TRBJ2-2; D assignment may be TRBD1 or TRBD2 (5 bases each). The germline gives CDR1 MNHEY, CDR2 SVGAGI. V was cut by 0 bases and J by 0 bases, with 8 bases left in between. CDR3 length: 16 amino acids. The CDR3 sequence: CASSYSLGANTGELFF. The CDR3 DNA reads TGTGCCAGCAGTTACTCTCTGGGGGCGAACACCGGGGAGCTGTTTTTT.

This clonotype came up a few times. The gene calls are TRBV20-1 and TRBJ1-1, with D possibly matching TRBD1 (5 bases). The CDR3 is 13 amino acids. V was pared by 0 bases and J by 4 bases, with 9 bases between. The germline V gene encodes CDR1 DFQATT and CDR2 SNEGSKA (reference sequence). This chain's CDR3 is CSARDMRGTEAFF. CDR3 coding DNA: TGCAGTGCTAGAGATATGAGGGGCACTGAAGCTTTCTTT.

This clonotype was counted between two and nine times. The chain recombines TRBV5-1 with TRBJ2-6; tentatively, D is TRBD2 (5 bases). Germline V CDR1 and CDR2: SGHRS, YFSETQ. The V gene lost 4 bases and the J gene lost 0 bases, with 17 bases spanning the gap. The CDR3 totals 18 residues. Here the CDR3 DNA reads TGCGCCAGCAGCCCCCGGCTAGCAGAGTCCTCTGGGGCCAACGTCCTGACTTTC. Its translation is CASSPRLAESSGANVLTF.

A few counts support this clonotype. V and J are TRBV7-9 and TRBJ2-1, with a weak D call TRBD1 (6 bases). Trimming stripped 2 bases from V and 7 bases from J, with 12 bases between. Germline assignment: CDR1 SEHNR and CDR2 FQNEAQ (reference sequence). This CDR3 contains 14 residues. CDR3 nucleotide sequence: TGTGCCAGCAGCTTAACCGGGACATCTAATGAGCAGTTCTTC. Protein sequence: CASSLTGTSNEQFF.

The chain uses TRBV10-2 and TRBJ1-1; no firm D call. Germline CDR1 and CDR2: WSHSY and SAAADI. The CDR3 totals 16 residues. V was trimmed by 4 bases and J by 0 bases, leaving 15 bases between them. For the CDR3, the DNA is TGCGCCAGCAGTGGCCCCCAGACCCTCATGAACACTGAAGCTTTCTTT. It yields the protein CASSGPQTLMNTEAFF.

This clonotype was recorded at least ten times. The CDR3 nucleotides are TGTGCCAGCAGTCTCGGACAGATTTCTTCACCCCTCCACTTT. Translation: CASSLGQISSPLHF. J is TRBJ1-6 and V is TRBV12-3 or TRBV12-4, with D perhaps TRBD1 (6 bases). V dropped 5 bases and J dropped 9 bases, with 14 bases sitting between them. The CDR3 totals 14 residues.

The chain has TRBV9 and TRBJ2-3, with 9 bases matching TRBD1. The CDR3 loop spans 15 amino acids. CDR1 and CDR2 (germline): SGDLS, YYNGEE. Unmatched junction bases numbered 6, after V lost 3 bases and J lost 4 bases. The CDR3 region has the DNA TGTGCCAGCAGCGCGGACAGGGGTGGGCCAGATACGCAGTATTTT. Translated, it gives CASSADRGGPDTQYF.

Remarks on this clonotype: At one end the junction does not follow the germline gene, possibly because of a read error. The chain has TRBV6-1 and TRBJ2-3; 8 bases align to TRBD2. The CDR3 covers 15 residues. CDR1 is MNHNS, CDR2 SASEGT, per germline. CDR3 DNA sequence: TGTGCCAGCAGTGAAGTTTGGACTAGCAGAGATACGCAGTATTTT. Translation: CASSEVWTSRDTQYF.